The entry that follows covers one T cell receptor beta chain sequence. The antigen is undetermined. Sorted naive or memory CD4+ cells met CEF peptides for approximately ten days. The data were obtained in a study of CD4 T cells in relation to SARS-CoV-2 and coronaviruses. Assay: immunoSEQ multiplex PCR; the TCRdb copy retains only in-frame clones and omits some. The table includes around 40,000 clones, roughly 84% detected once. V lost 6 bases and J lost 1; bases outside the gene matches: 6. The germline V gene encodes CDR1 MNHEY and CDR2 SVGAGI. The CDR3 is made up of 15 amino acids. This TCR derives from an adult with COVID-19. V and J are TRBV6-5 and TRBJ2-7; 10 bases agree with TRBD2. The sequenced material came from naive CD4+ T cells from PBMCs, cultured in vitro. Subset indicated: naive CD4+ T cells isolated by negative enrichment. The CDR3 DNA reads TGTGCCAGCAGATCTAGCGGGAGTTCTTCCTACGAGCAGTACTTC. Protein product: CASRSSGSSSYEQYF.